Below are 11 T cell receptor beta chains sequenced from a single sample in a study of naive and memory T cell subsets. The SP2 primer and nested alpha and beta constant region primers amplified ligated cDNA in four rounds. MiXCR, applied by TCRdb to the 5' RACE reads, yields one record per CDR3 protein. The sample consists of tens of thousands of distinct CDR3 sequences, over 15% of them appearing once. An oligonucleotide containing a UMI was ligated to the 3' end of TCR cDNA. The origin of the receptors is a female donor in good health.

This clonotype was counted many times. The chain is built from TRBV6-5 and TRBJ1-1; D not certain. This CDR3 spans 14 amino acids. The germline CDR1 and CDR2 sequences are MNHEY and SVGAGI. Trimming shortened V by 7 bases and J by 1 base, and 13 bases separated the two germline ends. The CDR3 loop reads CASTRKGPNTEAFF. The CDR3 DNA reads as TGTGCCAGCACCAGAAAAGGACCGAACACTGAAGCTTTCTTT.

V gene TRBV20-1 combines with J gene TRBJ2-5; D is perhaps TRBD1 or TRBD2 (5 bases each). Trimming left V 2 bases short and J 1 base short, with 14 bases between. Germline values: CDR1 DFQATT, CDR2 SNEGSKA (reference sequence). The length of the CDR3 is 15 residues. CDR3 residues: CSARTPGPRQETQYF. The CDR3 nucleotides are TGCAGTGCTAGAACCCCGGGACCGCGCCAAGAGACCCAGTACTTC.

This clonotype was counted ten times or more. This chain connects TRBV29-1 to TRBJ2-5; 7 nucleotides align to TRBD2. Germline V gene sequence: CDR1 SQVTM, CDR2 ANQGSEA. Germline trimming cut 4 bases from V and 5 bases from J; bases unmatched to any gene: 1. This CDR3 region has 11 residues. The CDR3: CSVAAGETQYF. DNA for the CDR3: TGCAGCGTTGCAGCGGGGGAGACCCAGTACTTC.

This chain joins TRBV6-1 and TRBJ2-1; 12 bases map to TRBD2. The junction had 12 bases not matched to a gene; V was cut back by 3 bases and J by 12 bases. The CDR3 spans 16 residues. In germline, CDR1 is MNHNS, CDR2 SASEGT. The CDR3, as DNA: TGTGCCAGCAGTGAGTCGGCTAGCGGGGGGGCCGTCGTGCAGTTCTTC. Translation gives CASSESASGGAVVQFF.

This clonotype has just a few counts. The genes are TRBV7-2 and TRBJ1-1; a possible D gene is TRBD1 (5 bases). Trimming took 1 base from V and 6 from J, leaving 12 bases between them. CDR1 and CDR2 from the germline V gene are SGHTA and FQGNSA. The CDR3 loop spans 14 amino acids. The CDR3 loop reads CASSLEGWGAEAFF. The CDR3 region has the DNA TGTGCCAGCAGCTTAGAAGGGTGGGGCGCTGAAGCTTTCTTT. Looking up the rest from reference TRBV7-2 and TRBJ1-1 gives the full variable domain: GAGVSQSPSNKVTEKGKDVELRCDPISGHTALYWYRQSLGQGLEFLIYFQGNSAPDKSGLPSDRFSAERTGGSVSTLTIQRTQQEDSAVYLCASSLEGWGAEAFFGQGTRLTVV.

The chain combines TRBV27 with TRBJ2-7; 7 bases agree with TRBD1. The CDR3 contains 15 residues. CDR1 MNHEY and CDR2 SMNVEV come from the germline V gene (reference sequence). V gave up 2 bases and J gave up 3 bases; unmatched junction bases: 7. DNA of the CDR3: TGTGCCAGCAGTTTAGAAGAGACAGGGCGCTACGAGCAGTACTTC. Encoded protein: CASSLEETGRYEQYF.

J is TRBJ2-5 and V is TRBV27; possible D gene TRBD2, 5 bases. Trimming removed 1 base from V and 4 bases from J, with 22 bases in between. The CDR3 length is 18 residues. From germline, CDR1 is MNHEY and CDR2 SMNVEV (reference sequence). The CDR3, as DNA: TGTGCCAGCAGTTTATTGGGTCCCTACGAGGGTCGGGGAGAGACCCAGTACTTC. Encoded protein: CASSLLGPYEGRGETQYF.

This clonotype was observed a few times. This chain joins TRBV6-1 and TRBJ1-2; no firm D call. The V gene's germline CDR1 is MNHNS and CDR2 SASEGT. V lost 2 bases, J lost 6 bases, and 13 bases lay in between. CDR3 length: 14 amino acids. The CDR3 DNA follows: TGTGCCAGCAGTGAAAACGGAAATTCGAATGGCTACACCTTC. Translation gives CASSENGNSNGYTF.

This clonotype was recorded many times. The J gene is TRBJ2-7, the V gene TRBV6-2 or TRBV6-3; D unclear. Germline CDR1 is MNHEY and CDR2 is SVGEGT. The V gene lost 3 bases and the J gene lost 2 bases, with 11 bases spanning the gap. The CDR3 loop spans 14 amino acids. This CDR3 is CASSYGVEAYEQYF. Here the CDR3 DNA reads TGTGCCAGCAGTTATGGGGTGGAAGCCTACGAGCAGTACTTC.

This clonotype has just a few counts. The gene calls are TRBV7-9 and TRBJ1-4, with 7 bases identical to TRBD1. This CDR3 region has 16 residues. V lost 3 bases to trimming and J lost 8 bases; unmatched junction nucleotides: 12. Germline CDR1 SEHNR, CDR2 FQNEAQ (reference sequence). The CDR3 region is CASSFVAGGSNEKLFF. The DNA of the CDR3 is TGTGCCAGCAGCTTTGTCGCAGGGGGAAGTAACGAAAAACTGTTTTTT.

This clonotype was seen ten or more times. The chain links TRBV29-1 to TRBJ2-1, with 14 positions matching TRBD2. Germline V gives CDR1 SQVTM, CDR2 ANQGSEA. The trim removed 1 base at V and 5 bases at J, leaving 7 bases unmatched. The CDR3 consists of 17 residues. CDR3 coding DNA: TGCAGCGTTGAAGGGGGACTAGCGGGGGCTAAAAACAATGAGCAGTTCTTC. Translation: CSVEGGLAGAKNNEQFF.